This TCR beta chain appears in the sequencing data of a study of T cell responses to AZD1222 COVID-19 vaccine. Whole-study findings and limits: As reported, nearly half of all spike-specific TCRs target variant regions that are unmutated. Just a handful of AZD1222 recipients were seropositive at baseline. Donors were chiefly white British, with a greater number of females, and clonal diversity was perhaps underestimated. Dominant at 160-218 and 743-854, vaccine-associated CD4 TCRs also spanned spike.

With respect to this clone: The antigen remains unidentified.

This CDR3 has 16 amino acids. Germline V gives CDR1 LNHDA, CDR2 SQIVND (reference sequence). The junction had 6 bases not matched to a gene; V was cut back by 6 bases and J by 2 bases. TCRdb's table, derived via immunoSEQ multiplex PCR, lists solely in-frame clones and lacks some. This table holds some 280,000 clones, about 94% found once. This receptor was obtained from an adult who received the AZD1222 COVID-19 vaccine. The source was peripheral blood, collected 28 days after the second AZD1222 dose. V gene TRBV19 combines with J gene TRBJ2-2, with 10 bases aligning to TRBD2. This CDR3 reads CASREGLAINTGELFF. As DNA, the CDR3 is TGTGCCAGTAGGGAGGGACTAGCGATTAACACCGGGGAGCTGTTTTTT.